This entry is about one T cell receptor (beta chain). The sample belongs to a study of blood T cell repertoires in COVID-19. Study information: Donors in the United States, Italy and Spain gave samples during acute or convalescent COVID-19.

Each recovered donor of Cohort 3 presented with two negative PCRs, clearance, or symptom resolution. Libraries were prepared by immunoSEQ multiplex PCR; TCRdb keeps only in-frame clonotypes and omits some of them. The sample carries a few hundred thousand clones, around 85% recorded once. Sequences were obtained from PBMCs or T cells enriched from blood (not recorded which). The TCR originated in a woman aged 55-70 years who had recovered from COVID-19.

CDR3 nucleotide sequence: TGCGCCAGCAGCTTCAACAGGGATGCTGGCTACACCTTC. Protein sequence: CASSFNRDAGYTF. The gene calls are TRBV5-1 and TRBJ1-2; TRBD1 might be the D (6 bases). Germline V gene data show CDR1 as SGHRS and CDR2 as YFSETQ. CDR3 size: 13 residues. V was clipped by 2 bases and J by 7 bases, with 12 bases between them.